This T cell receptor beta chain was sequenced for a study of T cell responses to AZD1222 COVID-19 vaccine. Produced via immunoSEQ multiplex PCR; TCRdb's table is partial and in-frame only. Among 200,000 to 300,000 clones listed, 85% to 95% were seen once. The CDR3 contains 15 residues. The gene calls are TRBV21-1 and TRBJ2-7; the D call in the table, TRBD2, was not verified against the DNA. TRBV21-1 represents a pseudogene. The receptor's source is an adult in good health. Sequenced material: peripheral blood, taken on day 0 of AZD1222 vaccination. CDR3 nucleotide sequence: TGTGCCAGCAGCAAAGGGCGGGAGTCCCCCTACGAGCAGTACTTC. As protein: CASSKGRESPYEQYF.